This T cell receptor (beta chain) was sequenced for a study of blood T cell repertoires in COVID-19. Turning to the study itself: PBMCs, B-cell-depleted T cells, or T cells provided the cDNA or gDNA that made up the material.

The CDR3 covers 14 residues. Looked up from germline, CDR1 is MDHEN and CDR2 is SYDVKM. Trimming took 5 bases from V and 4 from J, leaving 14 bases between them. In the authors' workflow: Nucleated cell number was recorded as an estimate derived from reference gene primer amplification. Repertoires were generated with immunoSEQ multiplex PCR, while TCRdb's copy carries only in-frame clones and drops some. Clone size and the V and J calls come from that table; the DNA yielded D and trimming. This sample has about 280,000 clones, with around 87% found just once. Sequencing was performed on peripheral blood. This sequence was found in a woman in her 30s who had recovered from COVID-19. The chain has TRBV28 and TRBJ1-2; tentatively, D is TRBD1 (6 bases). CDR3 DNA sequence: TGTGCCAGCAGTGCTTGGACAGCCCCCTATGGCTACACCTTC. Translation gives CASSAWTAPYGYTF.